The sequence of this T cell receptor beta chain was determined in a study of CD8+CD57+ T cells in acquired aplastic anemia (dated by TCRdb to 2017 to 2018). Turning to the overall study: DNA extracted from sorted CD4+ and CD8+ cells had a mean of approximately 3.3 ug, with a range of about 0.18 to 27.4 ug. CD8+CD57+ expansion was defined as a frequency above the mean frequency observed in healthy subjects.

A word on this clonotype: Its antigen is currently not known. No qualities accompany the bases; no much larger clone lies one base away.

Genomic DNA was used as template for profiling of TCR beta VDJ combinations and CDR3 sequences. An Illumina HiSeq 2000 was used for TCR repertoire sequencing. Regarding the original processing steps: Repertoire assessment relied on Simpson's diversity index, CDR3 size and DJ length profiles, and TRBV/TRBJ rearrangement plots. The most abundant DNA sequence in the deep sequencing data was taken as the immunodominant clone. CDR3 amino acid sequences were screened for sharing across subjects and were compared with published repertoires and the VDJdb database. TCRdb reprocessing: public reads trimmed at Q25 with fastp, clones called with MiXCR, in-frame beta chains kept. Every entry covers one CDR3 protein and lists the most common genes and DNA from its rows. These V and J calls originate from TCRdb's pipeline instead of the authors' own analysis. The sample profile shows 260,000 or so distinct CDR3 sequences; approximately 80% of them were found once. Approximately 42% of the sample is taken by the ten largest.

There are 15 amino acids in the CDR3, from cysteine to phenylalanine inclusive. Only the CDR3 portion is preserved as DNA: 45 bases, with reading frame beginning at the first base. Sequences LGHDT (CDR1) and YNNKEL (CDR2) are obtained from the germline V gene (reference sequence). V sheds 4 bases and J sheds 4 bases, leaving 11 bases between their ends. Flow cytometry had shown CD8+CD57+ cell expansion in the patients selected for sequencing. Severe acquired aplastic anemia was diagnosed in all patients according to International Study of Aplastic Anemia and Agranulocytosis and Camitta criteria. At the time blood was sampled, none of the patients had received any therapy. The study deep-sequenced TCR repertoires of sorted CD4+ and CD8+ blood T cells from severe aplastic anemia patients and healthy subjects. In the USA, patient enrollment took place under clinicaltrials.gov protocols 00001620, 01623167, 00001397, 00071045, 00081523 and 00961064. Ficoll-Paque density gradient centrifugation was used to isolate peripheral blood mononuclear cells. Before DNA extraction, CD4+ and CD8+ T cells were sorted with FACS or magnetic beads.

What the work shows at the level of the full study, not this receptor alone: Some 30 CD8+ CDR3 sequences were shared between patients and controls but appeared highly expressed in patients and within their immunodominant clones. Patients and healthy controls showed no significant difference in CD8+ Simpson's diversity (P=0.060).

The sequencing sample was made of sorted CD4+, CD8+, or CD8+CD57+ T cells (not recorded which) from PBMCs. The receptor comes from a human donor with aplastic anemia. This chain is built from TRBV3-1 and TRBJ2-6; the D region is possibly TRBD1 or TRBD2, each matching across 5 bases. The bases are TGTGCCAGCAGCCCCGGGACCGCCGGGGCCAACGTCCTGACTTTC. It encodes CASSPGTAGANVLTF.